This T cell receptor beta chain came from a study of blood T cell repertoires in COVID-19. Study at large: T cells, B-cell-depleted T cells, or PBMCs provided the cDNA or gDNA that served as material.

The table came from immunoSEQ multiplex PCR; TCRdb's copy has only in-frame clones and leaves some out. This table has under 150,000 clones, over 65% appearing once. After removal of 1 base from V and 10 bases from J, the junction contained 5 bases not matched to a gene. The length of the CDR3 is 14 residues. CDR1 MNHEY and CDR2 SMNVEV come from the germline V gene (reference sequence). The sample was peripheral blood. This TCR was sampled from a woman between 35 and 50 years old with acute or convalescent COVID-19. This chain links TRBV27 with TRBJ2-5; 11 nucleotides line up with TRBD2. The CDR3 reads CASSLFPSGGYQYF. CDR3 coding DNA: TGTGCCAGCAGTTTATTCCCTAGCGGGGGGTACCAGTACTTC.